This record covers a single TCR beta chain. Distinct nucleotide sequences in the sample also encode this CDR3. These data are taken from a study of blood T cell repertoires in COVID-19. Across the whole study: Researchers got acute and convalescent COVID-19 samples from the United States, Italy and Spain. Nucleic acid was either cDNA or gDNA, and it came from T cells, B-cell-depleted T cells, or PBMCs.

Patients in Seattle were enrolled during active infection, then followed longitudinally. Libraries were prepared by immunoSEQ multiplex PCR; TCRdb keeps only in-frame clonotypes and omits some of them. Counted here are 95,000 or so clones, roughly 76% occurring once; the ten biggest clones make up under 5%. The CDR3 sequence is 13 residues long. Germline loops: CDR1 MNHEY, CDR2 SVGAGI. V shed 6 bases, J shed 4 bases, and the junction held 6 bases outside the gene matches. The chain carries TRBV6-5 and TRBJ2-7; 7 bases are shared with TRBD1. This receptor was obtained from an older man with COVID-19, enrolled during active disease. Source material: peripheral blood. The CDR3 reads CASRRQGGYEQYF. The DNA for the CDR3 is TGTGCCAGCAGGAGACAGGGTGGGTACGAGCAGTACTTC.